These 7 T cell receptor beta chains share one sample of origin, sequenced in a study of PD-L1 blockade in urothelial cancer. Sequencing was performed with immunoSEQ multiplex PCR; in TCRdb, only in-frame clones are kept and a portion is missing. Of almost 50,000 clones in the sample, about 88% were seen once. The time point is: pretreatment peripheral blood. The sample here was PBMCs, taken around atezolizumab (anti-PD-L1) treatment. Receptor source: a man in his 70s with urothelial cancer.

This CDR3 reads CASSYSQGRTEAFF. CDR3 DNA: TGTGCCAGCAGTTACTCCCAGGGGCGTACTGAAGCTTTCTTT. V is TRBV6-5 and J is TRBJ1-1; D possibly corresponds to TRBD1 (6 bases). The germline V gene has CDR1 MNHEY and CDR2 SVGAGI. Trimming pared 0 bases from V and 5 bases from J, leaving 10 bases between. This CDR3 has 14 residues.

The chain has TRBV21-1 and TRBJ1-1; the table assigns TRBD1, which was not confirmed against the DNA. TRBV21-1 has pseudogene status. The CDR3 loop spans 15 amino acids. Written as DNA, the CDR3 is TGTGCCAGCAGCTGGGGCCCTGGGCCAAACACTGAAGCTTTCTTT. This sequence encodes CASSWGPGPNTEAFF.

V is TRBV7-2 and J is TRBJ1-1; 8 bases agree with TRBD1. This CDR3 contains 14 residues. CDR1 is SGHTA, CDR2 FQGNSA, per germline. Losses at the gene ends were 3 bases for V and 7 bases for J; bases not matched to a gene: 7. The CDR3: CASSFQGALLEAFF. CDR3 nucleotide sequence: TGTGCCAGCAGCTTCCAGGGGGCGCTTCTTGAAGCTTTCTTT.

V gene TRBV19 combines with J gene TRBJ2-1; D is unclear. Trimming removed 3 bases at V and 6 bases at J, with 6 bases between. This CDR3 comprises 12 residues. Germline-derived CDR1 and CDR2 are LNHDA and SQIVND (reference sequence). Here the CDR3 reads CASSIFPNEQFF. CDR3 DNA sequence: TGTGCCAGTAGTATCTTTCCCAATGAGCAGTTCTTC.

CDR3 coding DNA: TGTGCCAGCAGCTCACTACCCCGGGACAGGGTGGGTGAGCAGTTCTTC. It specifies CASSSLPRDRVGEQFF. The genes are TRBV5-6 and TRBJ2-1, with 9 nucleotides matching TRBD1. The ends lost 3 bases at V and 9 bases at J; junction bases unmatched: 13. The CDR3 loop spans 16 amino acids. From germline, CDR1 is SGHDT and CDR2 YYEEEE.

This sequence joins TRBV19 and TRBJ2-1, with D possibly being TRBD2 (6 bases). CDR3 length: 16 amino acids. Germline CDR1 reads LNHDA; CDR2 reads SQIVND (reference sequence). Trimming cost V 3 bases and J 6 bases, with 18 bases left between them. The DNA of the CDR3 is TGTGCCAGTAGTATGGGGGTGGGACTCGGAGTCAATGAGCAGTTCTTC. Translating gives CASSMGVGLGVNEQFF.

The V call is TRBV28, the J call TRBJ2-1; the D gene is possibly TRBD2 (7 bases). The germline CDR1 and CDR2 sequences are MDHEN and SYDVKM. V lost 11 bases and J 2 bases, leaving 19 bases between the germline ends. The CDR3 loop spans 15 amino acids. In DNA form, the CDR3 reads TGTGCCTGGGGGGGCGGCGGACTGACCTACAATGAGCAGTTCTTC. It encodes CAWGGGGLTYNEQFF.